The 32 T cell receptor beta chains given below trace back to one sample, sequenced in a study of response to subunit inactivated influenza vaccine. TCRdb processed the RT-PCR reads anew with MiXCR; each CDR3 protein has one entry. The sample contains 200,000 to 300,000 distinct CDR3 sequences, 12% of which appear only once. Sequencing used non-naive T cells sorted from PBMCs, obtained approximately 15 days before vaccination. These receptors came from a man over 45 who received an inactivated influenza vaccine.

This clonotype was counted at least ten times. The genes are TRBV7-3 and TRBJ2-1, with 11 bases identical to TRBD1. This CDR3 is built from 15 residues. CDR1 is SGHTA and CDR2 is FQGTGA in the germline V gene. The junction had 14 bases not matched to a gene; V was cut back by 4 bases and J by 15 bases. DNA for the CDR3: TGTGCCAGCAGCTCCCTGGGCCCGGGACAGGGGGAAATGTTCTTC. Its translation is CASSSLGPGQGEMFF.

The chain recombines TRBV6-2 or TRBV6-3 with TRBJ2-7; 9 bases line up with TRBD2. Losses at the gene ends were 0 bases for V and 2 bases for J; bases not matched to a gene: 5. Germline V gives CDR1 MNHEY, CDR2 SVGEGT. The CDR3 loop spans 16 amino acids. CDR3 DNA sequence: TGTGCCAGCAGTTACTCGAAGGCGGGAGGGCCCTACGAGCAGTACTTC. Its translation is CASSYSKAGGPYEQYF.

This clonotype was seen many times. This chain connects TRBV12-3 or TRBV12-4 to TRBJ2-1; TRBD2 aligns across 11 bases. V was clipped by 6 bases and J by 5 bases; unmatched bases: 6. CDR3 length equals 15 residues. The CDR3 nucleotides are TGTGCCAGCAGCTTTACTAGCGGGGGTAACAATGAGCAGTTCTTC. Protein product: CASSFTSGGNNEQFF.

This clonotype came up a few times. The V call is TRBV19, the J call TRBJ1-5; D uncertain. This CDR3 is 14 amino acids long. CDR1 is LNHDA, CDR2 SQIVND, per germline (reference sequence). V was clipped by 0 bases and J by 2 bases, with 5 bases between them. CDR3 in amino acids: CASSIEGGNQPQHF. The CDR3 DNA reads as TGTGCCAGTAGTATAGAAGGAGGCAATCAGCCCCAGCATTTT.

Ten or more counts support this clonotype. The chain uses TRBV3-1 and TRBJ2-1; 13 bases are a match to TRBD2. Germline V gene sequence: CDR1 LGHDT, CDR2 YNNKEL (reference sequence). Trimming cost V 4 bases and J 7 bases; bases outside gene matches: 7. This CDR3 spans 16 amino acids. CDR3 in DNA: TGTGCCAGCAGCCGGACTAGCGGGAGTAATATTAATGAGCAGTTCTTC. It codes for CASSRTSGSNINEQFF.

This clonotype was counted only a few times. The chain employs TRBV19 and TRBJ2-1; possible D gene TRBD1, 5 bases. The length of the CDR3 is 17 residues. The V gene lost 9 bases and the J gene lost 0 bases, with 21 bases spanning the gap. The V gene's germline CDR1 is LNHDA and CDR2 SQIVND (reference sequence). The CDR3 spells CARDKPQGFASYNEQFF. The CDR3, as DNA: TGTGCCAGAGACAAACCGCAGGGATTTGCCTCCTACAATGAGCAGTTCTTC. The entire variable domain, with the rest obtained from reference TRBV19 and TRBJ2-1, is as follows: DGGITQSPKYLFRKEGQNVTLSCEQNLNHDAMYWYRQDPGQGLRLIYYSQIVNDFQKGDIAEGYSVSREKKESFPLTVTSAQKNPTAFYLCARDKPQGFASYNEQFFGPGTRLTVL.

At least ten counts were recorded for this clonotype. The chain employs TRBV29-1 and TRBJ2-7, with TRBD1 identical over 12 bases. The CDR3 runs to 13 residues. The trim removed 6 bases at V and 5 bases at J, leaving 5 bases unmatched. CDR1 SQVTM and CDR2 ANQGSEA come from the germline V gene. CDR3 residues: CSVGQGAGHEQYF. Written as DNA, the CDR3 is TGCAGCGTGGGACAGGGGGCCGGCCACGAGCAGTACTTC.

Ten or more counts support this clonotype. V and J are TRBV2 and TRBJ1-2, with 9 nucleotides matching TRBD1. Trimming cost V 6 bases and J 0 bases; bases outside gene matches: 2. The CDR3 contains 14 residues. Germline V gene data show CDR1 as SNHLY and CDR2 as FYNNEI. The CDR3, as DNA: TGTGCCAGCAGCCGGGACAGGGCTAACTATGGCTACACCTTC. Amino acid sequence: CASSRDRANYGYTF.

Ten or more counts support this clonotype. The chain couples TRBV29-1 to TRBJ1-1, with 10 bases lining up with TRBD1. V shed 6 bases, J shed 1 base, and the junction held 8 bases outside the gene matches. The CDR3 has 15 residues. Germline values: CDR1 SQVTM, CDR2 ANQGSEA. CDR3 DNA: TGCAGCGTGTGGGACAGGGGTATGAGGAACACTGAAGCTTTCTTT. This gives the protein CSVWDRGMRNTEAFF.

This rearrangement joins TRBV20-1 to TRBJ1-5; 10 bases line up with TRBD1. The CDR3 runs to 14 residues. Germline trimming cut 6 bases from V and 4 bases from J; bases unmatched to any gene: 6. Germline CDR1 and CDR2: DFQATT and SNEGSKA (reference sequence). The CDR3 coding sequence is TGCAGTGCACTGACAGGGGGCGGAAATCAGCCCCAGCATTTT. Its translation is CSALTGGGNQPQHF.

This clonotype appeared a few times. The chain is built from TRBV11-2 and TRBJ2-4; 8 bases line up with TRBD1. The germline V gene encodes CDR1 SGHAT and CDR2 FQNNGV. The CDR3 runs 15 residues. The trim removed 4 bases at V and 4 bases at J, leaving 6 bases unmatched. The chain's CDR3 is CASSSIRTGKNIQYF. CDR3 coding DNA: TGTGCCAGCAGCTCGATACGGACAGGGAAAAACATTCAGTACTTC.

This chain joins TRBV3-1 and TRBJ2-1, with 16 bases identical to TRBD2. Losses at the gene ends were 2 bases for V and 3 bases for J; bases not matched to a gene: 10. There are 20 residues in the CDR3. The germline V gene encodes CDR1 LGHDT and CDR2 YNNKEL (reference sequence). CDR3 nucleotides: TGTGCCAGCAGCCAAAGAACCGGGACTAGCGGGAGGGGGGTCTACAATGAGCAGTTCTTC. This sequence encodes CASSQRTGTSGRGVYNEQFF.

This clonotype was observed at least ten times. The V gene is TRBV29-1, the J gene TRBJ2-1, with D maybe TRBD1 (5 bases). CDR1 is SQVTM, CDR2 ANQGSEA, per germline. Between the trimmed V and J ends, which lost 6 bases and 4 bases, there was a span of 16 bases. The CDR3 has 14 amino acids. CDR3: CSVNLRGTYNEQFF. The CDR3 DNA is TGCAGCGTGAATTTAAGGGGTACTTACAATGAGCAGTTCTTC.

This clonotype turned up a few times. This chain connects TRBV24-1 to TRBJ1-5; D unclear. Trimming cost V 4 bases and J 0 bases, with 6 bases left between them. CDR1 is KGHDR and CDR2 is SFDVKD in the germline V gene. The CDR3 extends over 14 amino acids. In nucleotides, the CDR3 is TGTGCCACCAGTGACCAGTATAGCAATCAGCCCCAGCATTTT. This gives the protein CATSDQYSNQPQHF.

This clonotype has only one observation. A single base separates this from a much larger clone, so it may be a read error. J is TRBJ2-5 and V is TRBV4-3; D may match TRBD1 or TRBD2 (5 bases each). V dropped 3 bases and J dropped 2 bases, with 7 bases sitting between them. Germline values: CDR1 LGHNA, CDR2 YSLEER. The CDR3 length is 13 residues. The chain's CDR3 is CASSHWGQETQYF. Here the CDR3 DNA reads TGCGCCAGCAGCCACTGGGGGCAAGAGACCCAGTACTTC.

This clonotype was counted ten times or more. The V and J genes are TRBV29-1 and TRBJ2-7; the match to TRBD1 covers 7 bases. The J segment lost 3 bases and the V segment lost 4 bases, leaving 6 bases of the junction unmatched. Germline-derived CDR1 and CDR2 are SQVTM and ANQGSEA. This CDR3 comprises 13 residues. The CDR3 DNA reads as TGCAGCGTTGTCGCCGACAGGGTCTACGAGCAGTACTTC. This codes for CSVVADRVYEQYF.

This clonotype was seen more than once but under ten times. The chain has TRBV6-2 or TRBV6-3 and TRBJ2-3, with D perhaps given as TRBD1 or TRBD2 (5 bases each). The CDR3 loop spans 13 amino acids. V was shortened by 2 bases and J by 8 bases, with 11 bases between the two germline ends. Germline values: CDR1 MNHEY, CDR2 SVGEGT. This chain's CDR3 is CASSYTGRLTQYF. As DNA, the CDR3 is TGTGCCAGCAGTTACACGGGACGCCTTACGCAGTATTTT.

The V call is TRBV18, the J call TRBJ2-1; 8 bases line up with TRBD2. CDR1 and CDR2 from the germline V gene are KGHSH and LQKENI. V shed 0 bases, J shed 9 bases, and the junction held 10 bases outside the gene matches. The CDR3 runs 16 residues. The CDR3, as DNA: TGTGCCAGCTCACCACCAGCGGGAGTTAAGAGGGTTGAGCAGTTCTTC. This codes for CASSPPAGVKRVEQFF.

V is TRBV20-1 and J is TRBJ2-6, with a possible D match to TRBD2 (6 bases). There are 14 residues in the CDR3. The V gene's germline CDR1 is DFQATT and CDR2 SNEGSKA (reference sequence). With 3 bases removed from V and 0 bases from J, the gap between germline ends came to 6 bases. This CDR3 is CSAREGSGANVLTF. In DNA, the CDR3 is TGCAGTGCTAGGGAGGGCTCTGGGGCCAACGTCCTGACTTTC.

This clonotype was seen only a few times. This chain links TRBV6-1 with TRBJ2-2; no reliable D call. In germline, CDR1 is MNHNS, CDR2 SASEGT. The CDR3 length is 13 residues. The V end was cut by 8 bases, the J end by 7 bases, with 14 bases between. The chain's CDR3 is CASWSNGGGELFF. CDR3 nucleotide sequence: TGTGCCAGCTGGAGCAACGGTGGCGGGGAGCTGTTTTTT.

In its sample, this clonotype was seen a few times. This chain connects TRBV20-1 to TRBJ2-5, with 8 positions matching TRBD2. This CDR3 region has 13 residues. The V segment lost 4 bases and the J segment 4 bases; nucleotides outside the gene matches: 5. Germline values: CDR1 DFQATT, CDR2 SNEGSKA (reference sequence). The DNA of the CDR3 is TGCAGTGCTAAGGCAGCGGGAGTAGAGACCCAGTACTTC. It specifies CSAKAAGVETQYF.

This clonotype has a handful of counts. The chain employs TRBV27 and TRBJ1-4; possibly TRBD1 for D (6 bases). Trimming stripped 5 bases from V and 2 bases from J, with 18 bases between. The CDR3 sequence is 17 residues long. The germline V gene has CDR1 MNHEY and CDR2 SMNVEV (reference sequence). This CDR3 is CASSPDPDRTTNEKLFF. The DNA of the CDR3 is TGTGCCAGCAGTCCTGACCCAGACAGGACCACTAATGAAAAACTGTTTTTT. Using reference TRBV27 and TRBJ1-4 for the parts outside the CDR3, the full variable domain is EAQVTQNPRYLITVTGKKLTVTCSQNMNHEYMSWYRQDPGLGLRQIYYSMNVEVTDKGDVPEGYKVSRKEKRNFPLILESPSPNQTSLYFCASSPDPDRTTNEKLFFGSGTQLSVL.

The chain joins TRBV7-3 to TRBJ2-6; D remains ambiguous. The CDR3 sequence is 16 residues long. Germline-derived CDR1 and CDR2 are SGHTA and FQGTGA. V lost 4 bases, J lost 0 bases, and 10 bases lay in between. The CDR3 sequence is CASSYQVSSGANVLTF. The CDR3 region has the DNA TGTGCCAGCAGCTACCAAGTTAGCTCTGGGGCCAACGTCCTGACTTTC. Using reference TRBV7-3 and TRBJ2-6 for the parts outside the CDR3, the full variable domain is GAGVSQTPSNKVTEKGKYVELRCDPISGHTALYWYRQSLGQGPEFLIYFQGTGAADDSGLPNDRFFAVRPEGSVSTLKIQRTERGDSAVYLCASSYQVSSGANVLTFGAGSRLTVL.

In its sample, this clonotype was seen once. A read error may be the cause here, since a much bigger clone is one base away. The CDR3 here is CASSLGGDNSPLPF. DNA of the CDR3: TGTGCCAGCAGCCTAGGAGGGGATAATTCACCCCTCCCCTTT. The chain has TRBV7-4 and TRBJ1-6; a possible D gene is TRBD1 (5 bases). The CDR3 runs 14 residues. The V gene's germline CDR1 is SGHVT and CDR2 SQSDAQ.

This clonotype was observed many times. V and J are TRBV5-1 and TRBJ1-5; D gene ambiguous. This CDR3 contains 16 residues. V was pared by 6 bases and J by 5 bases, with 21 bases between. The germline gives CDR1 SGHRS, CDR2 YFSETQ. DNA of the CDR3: TGCGCCAGCACTATCACGGGCGCAAGGATACATCAGCCCCAGCATTTT. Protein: CASTITGARIHQPQHF.

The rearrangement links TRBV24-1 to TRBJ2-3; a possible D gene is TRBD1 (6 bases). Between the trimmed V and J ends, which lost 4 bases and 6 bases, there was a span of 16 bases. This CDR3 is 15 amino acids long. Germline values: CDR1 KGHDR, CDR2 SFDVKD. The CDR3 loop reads CATSEAGARRDTQYF. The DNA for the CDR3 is TGTGCCACCAGTGAGGCAGGGGCCCGAAGGGATACGCAGTATTTT.

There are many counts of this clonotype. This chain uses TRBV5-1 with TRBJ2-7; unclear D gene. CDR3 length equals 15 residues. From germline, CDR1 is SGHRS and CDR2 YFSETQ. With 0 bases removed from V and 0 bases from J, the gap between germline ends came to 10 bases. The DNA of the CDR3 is TGCGCCAGCAGCTTGGACGTGACAAGCTCCTACGAGCAGTACTTC. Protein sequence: CASSLDVTSSYEQYF.

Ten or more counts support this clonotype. The chain's CDR3 is CASSSGQSSYEQYF. The CDR3 DNA reads TGTGCCAGCAGCTCTGGACAGTCTTCCTACGAGCAGTACTTC. The rearrangement joins TRBV7-9 to TRBJ2-7; possibly TRBD1 for D (6 bases). V lost 4 bases and J 1 base, leaving 11 bases between the germline ends. The germline gives CDR1 SEHNR, CDR2 FQNEAQ (reference sequence). The CDR3 sequence is 14 residues long.

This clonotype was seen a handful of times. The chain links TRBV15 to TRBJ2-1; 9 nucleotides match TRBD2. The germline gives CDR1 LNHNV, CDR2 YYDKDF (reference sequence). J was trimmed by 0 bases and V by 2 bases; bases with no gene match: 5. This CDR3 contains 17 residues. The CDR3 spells CATSRLAGSYSYNEQFF. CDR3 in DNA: TGTGCCACCAGCAGACTAGCGGGGTCATACTCCTACAATGAGCAGTTCTTC.

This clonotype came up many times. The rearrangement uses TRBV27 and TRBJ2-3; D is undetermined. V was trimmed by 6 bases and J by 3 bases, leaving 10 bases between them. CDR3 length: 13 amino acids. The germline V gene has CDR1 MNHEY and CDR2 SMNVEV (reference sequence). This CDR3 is CASSRPQTDTQYF. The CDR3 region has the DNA TGTGCCAGCAGCCGACCGCAAACAGATACGCAGTATTTT.

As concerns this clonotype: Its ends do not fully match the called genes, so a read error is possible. CDR3 region: CAISQEGTFRYEQYF. The CDR3 DNA follows: TGCGCCATCAGCCAAGAAGGGACTTTCCGCTACGAGCAGTACTTC. V gene TRBV4-1 combines with J gene TRBJ2-7; weak D call: TRBD2 (6 bases). Per the germline V gene, CDR1 is MGHRA and CDR2 is YSYEKL. The CDR3 loop spans 15 amino acids.

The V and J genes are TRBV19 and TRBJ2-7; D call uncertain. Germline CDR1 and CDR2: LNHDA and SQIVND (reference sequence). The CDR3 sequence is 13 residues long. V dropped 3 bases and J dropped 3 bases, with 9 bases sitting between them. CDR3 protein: CASSMGKGYEQYF. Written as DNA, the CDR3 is TGTGCCAGTAGTATGGGTAAGGGCTACGAGCAGTACTTC.